These 4 T cell receptor beta chains were all obtained from the same sample, sequenced in a study of T cell responses to AZD1222 COVID-19 vaccine. Assay used: immunoSEQ multiplex PCR; TCRdb lists only in-frame clones, some missing. The sample has about 130,000 clones; roughly 89% are singletons. Sequenced here: peripheral blood, sampled on day 0 of AZD1222 vaccination. These receptors were obtained from an adult in good health.

The J gene is TRBJ1-2, the V gene TRBV5-4; 8 bases align to TRBD1. Germline lookup yields CDR1 SGHNT and CDR2 YYREEE (reference sequence). The V gene end was trimmed by 4 bases and the J gene end by 3 bases; junction bases not matched to a gene: 5. This CDR3 is 14 amino acids long. The DNA for the CDR3 is TGTGCCAGCAGCCCGGACAGGGTTGACTATGGCTACACCTTC. It encodes CASSPDRVDYGYTF.

The genes are TRBV4-3 and TRBJ2-7; D is ambiguous. CDR1 is LGHNA, CDR2 YSLEER, per germline. V lost 4 bases and J 7 bases, leaving 14 bases between the germline ends. This CDR3 contains 13 residues. The CDR3 DNA reads as TGCGCCAGCAGCCGGATCAGGTTGGGTGAGCAGTACTTC. It encodes CASSRIRLGEQYF.

The chain uses TRBV9 and TRBJ1-6, with 7 bases fitting TRBD1. The junction had 6 bases not matched to a gene; V was cut back by 2 bases and J by 10 bases. CDR1 and CDR2 (germline): SGDLS, YYNGEE. The CDR3 runs to 14 residues. CDR3 region: CASSVTGDRSPLHF. CDR3 bases: TGTGCCAGCAGCGTCACAGGGGATAGGTCACCCCTCCACTTT.

This chain uses TRBV6-2 or TRBV6-3 with TRBJ1-4, with D unclear. CDR3 size: 15 residues. Trimming removed 0 bases from V and 2 bases from J, with 7 bases in between. In germline, CDR1 is MNHEY, CDR2 SVGEGT. The CDR3 bases are TGTGCCAGCAGTTACTCAAGGGCTACTAATGAAAAACTGTTTTTT. The encoded protein is CASSYSRATNEKLFF.